The next 8 T cell receptor beta chains were all read from a single sample in a study of blood T cell repertoires in COVID-19. Measured with immunoSEQ multiplex PCR; TCRdb has only the in-frame clones, and not every one. The table shows approximately 36,000 clones, with just under 85% occurring only once. Sequenced material: peripheral blood. These receptors originate from a middle-aged man with active COVID-19.

The chain joins TRBV6-5 to TRBJ1-2; a weak D match, TRBD1 (5 bases). The V gene lost 7 bases and the J gene lost 4 bases, with 16 bases spanning the gap. There are 14 residues in the CDR3. From germline, CDR1 is MNHEY and CDR2 SVGAGI. For the CDR3, the DNA is TGTGCCAGCACTTCACCCGGGCAGGGCTATGGCTACACCTTC. Protein product: CASTSPGQGYGYTF.

CDR3 sequence: CASAEQGSNTGELFF. The CDR3 DNA reads TGTGCCAGCGCTGAACAGGGCTCGAACACCGGGGAGCTGTTTTTT. The V call is TRBV9, the J call TRBJ2-2; possible D gene TRBD1, 6 bases. The CDR3 has 15 residues. In germline, CDR1 is SGDLS, CDR2 YYNGEE. Trimming took 7 bases from V and 0 from J, leaving 13 bases between them.

The chain combines TRBV12-3 or TRBV12-4 with TRBJ1-2; D possibly corresponds to TRBD1 (6 bases). V lost 7 bases and J 1 base, leaving 7 bases between the germline ends. The CDR3 length is 12 residues. This CDR3 reads CASTDSNYGYTF. The CDR3 bases are TGTGCCAGCACGGACAGTAACTATGGCTACACCTTC.

V and J are TRBV10-2 and TRBJ2-7, with 9 positions matching TRBD1. J gave up 4 bases and V 6 bases, and 4 bases lay outside the gene matches. CDR1 WSHSY and CDR2 SAAADI come from the germline V gene. The CDR3 totals 13 residues. The CDR3 DNA reads TGCGCCAGCAGAACAGGGGGCGGATACGAGCAGTACTTC. Residues: CASRTGGGYEQYF.

The chain employs TRBV5-4 and TRBJ2-7; 8 nucleotides match TRBD1. The V and J ends lost 5 bases and 4 bases, in that order; junction bases with no gene match: 5. Germline values: CDR1 SGHNT, CDR2 YYREEE (reference sequence). This CDR3 spans 13 amino acids. The CDR3 loop reads CASSRDRSYEQYF. CDR3 DNA: TGTGCCAGCAGTCGGGACAGGAGTTACGAGCAGTACTTC.

The sample holds one count of this clone. The chain employs TRBV28 and TRBJ1-6, with a possible D match to TRBD1 (5 bases). Germline CDR1 MDHEN, CDR2 SYDVKM. V lost 6 bases, J lost 10 bases, and 16 bases lay in between. The CDR3 runs to 14 residues. The CDR3 loop reads CASSPPQGRSPLHF. The CDR3 DNA reads TGTGCCAGCAGCCCACCCCAGGGAAGGTCACCCCTCCACTTT.

The chain has TRBV7-9 and TRBJ1-5; maybe TRBD1 (5 bases). The CDR3 extends over 14 amino acids. The germline V gene has CDR1 SEHNR and CDR2 FQNEAQ (reference sequence). V gave up 6 bases and J gave up 3 bases, with 12 bases separating them. CDR3 sequence (DNA): TGTGCCAGCAGTTTAACAGGCTCCAATCAGCCCCAGCATTTT. Its translation is CASSLTGSNQPQHF.

The chain combines TRBV15 with TRBJ1-4, with 9 bases aligning to TRBD1. Germline V CDR1 and CDR2: LNHNV, YYDKDF (reference sequence). The trim removed 8 bases at V and 8 bases at J, leaving 12 bases unmatched. This CDR3 has 15 residues. The CDR3 sequence is CATGTGPMPREKLFF. The DNA for the CDR3 is TGTGCCACCGGGACAGGGCCTATGCCCAGGGAAAAACTGTTTTTT.